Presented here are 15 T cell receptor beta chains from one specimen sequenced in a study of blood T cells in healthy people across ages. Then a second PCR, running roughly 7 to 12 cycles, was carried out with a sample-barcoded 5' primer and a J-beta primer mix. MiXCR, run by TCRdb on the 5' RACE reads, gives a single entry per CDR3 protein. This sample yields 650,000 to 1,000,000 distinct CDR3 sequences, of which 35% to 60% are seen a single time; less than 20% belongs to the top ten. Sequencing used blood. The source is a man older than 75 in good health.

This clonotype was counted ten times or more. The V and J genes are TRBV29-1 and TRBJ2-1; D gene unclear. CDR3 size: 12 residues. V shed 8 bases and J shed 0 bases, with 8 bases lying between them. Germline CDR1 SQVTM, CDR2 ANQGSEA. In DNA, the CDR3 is TGCAGCCCCGTGGTCTCCTACAATGAGCAGTTCTTC. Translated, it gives CSPVVSYNEQFF.

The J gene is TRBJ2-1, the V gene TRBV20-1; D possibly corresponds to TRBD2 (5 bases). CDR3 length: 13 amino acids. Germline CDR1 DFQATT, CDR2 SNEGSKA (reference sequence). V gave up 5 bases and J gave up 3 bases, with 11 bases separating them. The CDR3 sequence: CSAWTYIYNEQFF. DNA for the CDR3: TGCAGTGCTTGGACTTACATCTACAATGAGCAGTTCTTC.

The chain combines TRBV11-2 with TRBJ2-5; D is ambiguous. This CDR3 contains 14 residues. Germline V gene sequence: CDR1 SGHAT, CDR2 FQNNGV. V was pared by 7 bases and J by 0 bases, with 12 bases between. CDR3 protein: CASTVLVNQETQYF. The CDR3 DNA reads TGTGCCAGCACCGTCCTGGTGAACCAAGAGACCCAGTACTTC.

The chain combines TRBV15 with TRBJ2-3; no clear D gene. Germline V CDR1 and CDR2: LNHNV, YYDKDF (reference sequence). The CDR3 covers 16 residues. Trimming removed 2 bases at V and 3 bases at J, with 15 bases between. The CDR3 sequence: CATSRRVNPLTDTQYF. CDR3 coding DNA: TGTGCCACCAGCAGACGGGTCAACCCCCTAACAGATACGCAGTATTTT.

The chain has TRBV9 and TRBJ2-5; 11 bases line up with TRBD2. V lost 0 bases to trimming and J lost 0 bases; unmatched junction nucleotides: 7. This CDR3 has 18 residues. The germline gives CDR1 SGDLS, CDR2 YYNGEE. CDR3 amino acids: CASSVAGSGRADQETQYF. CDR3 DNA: TGTGCCAGCAGCGTAGCGGGTAGCGGGAGGGCGGACCAAGAGACCCAGTACTTC.

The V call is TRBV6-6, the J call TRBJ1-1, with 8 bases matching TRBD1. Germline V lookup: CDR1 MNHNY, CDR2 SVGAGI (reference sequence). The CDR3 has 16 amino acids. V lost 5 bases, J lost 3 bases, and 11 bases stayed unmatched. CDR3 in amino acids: CASSPGQGRGDTEAFF. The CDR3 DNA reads TGTGCCAGCAGTCCTGGACAGGGCAGAGGGGACACTGAAGCTTTCTTT.

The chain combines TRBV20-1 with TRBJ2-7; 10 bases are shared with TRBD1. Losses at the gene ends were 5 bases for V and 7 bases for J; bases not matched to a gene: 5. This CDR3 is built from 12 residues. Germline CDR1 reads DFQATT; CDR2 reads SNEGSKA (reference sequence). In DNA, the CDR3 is TGCAGTGCTCGACAGGGGGCAAATGAGCAGTACTTC. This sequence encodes CSARQGANEQYF.

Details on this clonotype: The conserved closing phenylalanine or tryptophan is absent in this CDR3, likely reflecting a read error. CDR3 DNA sequence: TGCGCCAGCAGCCAAGGTCCAGACACAAGCTCCTACGAGCAGTACTGC. Its translation is CASSQGPDTSSYEQYC. The chain uses TRBV4-3 and TRBJ2-7; D is unresolved. The CDR3 totals 16 residues. Germline CDR1 reads LGHNA; CDR2 reads YSLEER. The ends were cut back, 1 base at V and 0 bases at J, with 13 bases in the middle.

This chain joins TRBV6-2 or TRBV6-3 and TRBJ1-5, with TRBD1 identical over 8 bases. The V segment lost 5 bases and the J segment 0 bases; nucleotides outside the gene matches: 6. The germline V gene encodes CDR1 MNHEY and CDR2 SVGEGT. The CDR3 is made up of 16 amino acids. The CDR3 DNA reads TGTGCCAGCAGTGGGACAGGACTTAGTAGCAATCAGCCCCAGCATTTT. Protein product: CASSGTGLSSNQPQHF.

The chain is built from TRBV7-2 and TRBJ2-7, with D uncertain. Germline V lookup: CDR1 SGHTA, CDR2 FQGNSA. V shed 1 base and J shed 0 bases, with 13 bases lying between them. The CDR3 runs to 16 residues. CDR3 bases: TGTGCCAGCAGCTTAGAGTCGGCTCAGATCTCCTACGAGCAGTACTTC. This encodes CASSLESAQISYEQYF.

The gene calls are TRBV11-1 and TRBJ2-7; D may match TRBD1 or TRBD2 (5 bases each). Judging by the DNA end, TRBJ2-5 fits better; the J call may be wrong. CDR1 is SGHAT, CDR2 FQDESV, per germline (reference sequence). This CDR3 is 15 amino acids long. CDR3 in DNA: TGTGCCAGCAGCTTACCGGGACCCAGTGGAGAGACCCAGTACTTC. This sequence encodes CASSLPGPSGETQYF.

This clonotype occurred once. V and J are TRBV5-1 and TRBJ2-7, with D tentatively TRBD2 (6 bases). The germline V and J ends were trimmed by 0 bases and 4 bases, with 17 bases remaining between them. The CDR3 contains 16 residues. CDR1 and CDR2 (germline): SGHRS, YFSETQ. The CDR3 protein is CASSLAGVGSGYEQYF. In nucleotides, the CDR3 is TGCGCCAGCAGCTTGGCGGGTGTCGGGAGCGGTTACGAGCAGTACTTC.

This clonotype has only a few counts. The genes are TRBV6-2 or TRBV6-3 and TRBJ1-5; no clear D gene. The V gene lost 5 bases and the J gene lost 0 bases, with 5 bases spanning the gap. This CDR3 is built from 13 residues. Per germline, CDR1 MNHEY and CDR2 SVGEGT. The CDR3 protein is CASSQYSNQPQHF. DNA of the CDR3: TGTGCCAGCAGTCAATATAGCAATCAGCCCCAGCATTTT.

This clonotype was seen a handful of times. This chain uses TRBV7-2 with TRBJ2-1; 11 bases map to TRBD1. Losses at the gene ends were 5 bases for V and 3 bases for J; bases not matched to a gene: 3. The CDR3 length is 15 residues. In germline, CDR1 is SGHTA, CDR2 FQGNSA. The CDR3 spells CASSVGTGGYNEQFF. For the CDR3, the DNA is TGTGCCAGCAGCGTCGGGACAGGGGGCTACAATGAGCAGTTCTTC.

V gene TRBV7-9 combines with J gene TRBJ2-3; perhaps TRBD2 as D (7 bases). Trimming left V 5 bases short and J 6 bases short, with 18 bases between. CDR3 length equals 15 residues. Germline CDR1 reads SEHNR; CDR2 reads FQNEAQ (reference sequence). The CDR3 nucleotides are TGTGCCAGCAGCCGTGATTTACAGGGAGGGGATACGCAGTATTTT. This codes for CASSRDLQGGDTQYF.